This T cell receptor (beta chain) came from a study of shared clonotypes between healthy human individuals. Findings and limits, study-wide: A few donors had approximately 4.6% of their naive CD4 clonotypes in common. Memory subsets generally showed lower estimated richness than naive subsets.

The table lists this clone with a count of one. Its antigen is not identified. Additional DNA sequences in this sample encode the identical CDR3. The germline V gene encodes CDR1 MNHNS and CDR2 SASEGT. Trimming shortened V by 3 bases and J by 5 bases, and 10 bases separated the two germline ends. This CDR3 is built from 14 residues. It was across several immunoSEQ plates that each subset's genomic DNA was evenly split. Assay used: immunoSEQ multiplex PCR; TCRdb lists only in-frame clones, some missing. The sample lists 2 million to 2.5 million clones, 80% to 95% seen once, with 0.37% in the top ten. The receptor was derived from a man aged 18 to 30 in good health. Some clones in this sample may be carry-over from other donors' samples. This sequence joins TRBV6-1 and TRBJ1-4; D is unclear. The sample was naive CD4+ T cells from PBMCs. Documented subset: CD45RA+ positively selected. The DNA for the CDR3 is TGTGCCAGCAGTGAGGGGTCTAGAAATGAAAAACTGTTTTTT. This encodes CASSEGSRNEKLFF.